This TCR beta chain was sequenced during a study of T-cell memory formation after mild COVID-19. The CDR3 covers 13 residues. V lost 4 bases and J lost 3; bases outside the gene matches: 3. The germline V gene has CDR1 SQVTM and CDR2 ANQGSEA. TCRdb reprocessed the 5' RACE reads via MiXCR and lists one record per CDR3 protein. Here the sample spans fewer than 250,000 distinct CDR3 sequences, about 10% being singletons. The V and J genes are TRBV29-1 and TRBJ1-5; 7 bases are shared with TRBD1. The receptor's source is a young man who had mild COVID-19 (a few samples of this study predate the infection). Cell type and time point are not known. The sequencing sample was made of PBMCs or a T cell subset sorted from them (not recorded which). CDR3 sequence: CSVGQGPNQPQHF. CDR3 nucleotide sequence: TGCAGCGTTGGACAGGGACCCAATCAGCCCCAGCATTTT.